These 27 T cell receptor beta chains originate from one sample sequenced in a study of shared clonotypes between healthy human individuals. Measured with immunoSEQ multiplex PCR; TCRdb has only the in-frame clones, and not every one. This sample yields about 1.4 million clones, of which approximately 97% are seen a single time; roughly 1.2% belongs to the top ten. The sequenced material came from naive CD4+ T cells sorted from blood. As for subset: CD45RA+ positively selected. The receptor set was obtained from a man aged 30 to 39 in good health.

The genes are TRBV19 and TRBJ1-2; D not certain. Looked up from germline, CDR1 is LNHDA and CDR2 is SQIVND (reference sequence). This CDR3 comprises 13 residues. The ends were cut back, 3 bases at V and 4 bases at J, with 9 bases in the middle. CDR3 loop: CASSIKTLYGYTF. CDR3 nucleotides: TGTGCCAGTAGTATCAAGACCCTCTATGGCTACACCTTC.

This rearrangement joins TRBV30 to TRBJ2-7, with 11 bases fitting TRBD2. The CDR3 consists of 12 residues. Trimming removed 8 bases from V and 3 bases from J; junction bases left unmatched: 3. The germline gives CDR1 GTSNPN, CDR2 SVGIG (reference sequence). The CDR3 loop reads CASGTSGYEQYF. CDR3 nucleotides: TGTGCCAGTGGGACTAGCGGCTACGAGCAGTACTTC. The full variable domain, rest sourced from reference TRBV30 and TRBJ2-7, is SQTIHQWPATLVQPVGSPLSLECTVEGTSNPNLYWYRQAAGRGLQLLFYSVGIGQISSEVPQNLSASRPQDRQFILSSKKLLLSDSGFYLCASGTSGYEQYFGPGTRLTVT.

This clone was counted a single time. The chain employs TRBV9 and TRBJ2-3; the D gene is possibly TRBD2 (6 bases). Germline-derived CDR1 and CDR2 are SGDLS and YYNGEE. V was pared by 0 bases and J by 4 bases, with 12 bases between. The CDR3 loop spans 15 amino acids. CDR3 sequence: CASSVDRGKSDTQYF. DNA for the CDR3: TGTGCCAGCAGCGTAGATCGCGGGAAATCAGATACGCAGTATTTT.

This CDR3 reads CASSFRDYEQYF. The DNA for the CDR3 is TGTGCCAGCAGCTTCCGGGACTACGAGCAGTACTTC. The rearrangement links TRBV7-9 to TRBJ2-7; possible D gene TRBD2, 5 bases. This CDR3 spans 12 amino acids. V lost 3 bases and J lost 3, with 6 bases in between. The germline V gene encodes CDR1 SEHNR and CDR2 FQNEAQ (reference sequence).

The genes are TRBV2 and TRBJ1-2, with D perhaps matching TRBD1 (6 bases). The CDR3 has 14 amino acids. Per germline, CDR1 SNHLY and CDR2 FYNNEI. The V end was cut by 6 bases, the J end by 4 bases, with 15 bases between. The CDR3 coding sequence is TGTGCCAGCAGCCGAGAGACAGGACTCTATGGCTACACCTTC. Its translation is CASSRETGLYGYTF.

The chain links TRBV2 to TRBJ1-1; 12 positions match TRBD1. Germline CDR1 and CDR2: SNHLY and FYNNEI. Losses at the gene ends were 0 bases for V and 4 bases for J; bases not matched to a gene: 12. The CDR3 runs 19 residues. CDR3 in DNA: TGTGCCAGCAGTGAAGCGCTTCCAGCTCGGGACAGGGGGCTCACTGAAGCTTTCTTT. This sequence encodes CASSEALPARDRGLTEAFF. Drawing the rest from reference TRBV2 and TRBJ1-1, the complete variable domain is EPEVTQTPSHQVTQMGQEVILRCVPISNHLYFYWYRQILGQKVEFLVSFYNNEISEKSEIFDDQFSVERPDGSNFTLKIRSTKLEDSAMYFCASSEALPARDRGLTEAFFGQGTRLTVV.

This chain joins TRBV2 and TRBJ2-1; 11 nucleotides agree with TRBD2. The CDR3 covers 15 residues. In germline, CDR1 is SNHLY, CDR2 FYNNEI. V was clipped by 6 bases and J by 7 bases; unmatched bases: 8. CDR3 bases: TGTGCCAGCAGCGTAGCGGGAGGGCCGGGGAATGAGCAGTTCTTC. It codes for CASSVAGGPGNEQFF.

This chain links TRBV5-1 with TRBJ2-1; 15 bases fit TRBD2. Germline trimming cut 0 bases from V and 9 bases from J; bases unmatched to any gene: 10. The CDR3 totals 18 residues. Germline CDR1 is SGHRS and CDR2 is YFSETQ. CDR3 sequence (DNA): TGCGCCAGCAGCTTGGAGATGATGGGACTAGCGGGAGGCGGTGAGCAGTTCTTC. It specifies CASSLEMMGLAGGGEQFF.

This clone was seen only once. Other DNA sequences in this specimen translate into the identical CDR3. The chain employs TRBV18 and TRBJ2-7; D is unclear. V shed 6 bases and J shed 7 bases, with 10 bases lying between them. This CDR3 is built from 11 residues. Germline V lookup: CDR1 KGHSH, CDR2 LQKENI. The DNA for the CDR3 is TGTGCCAGCTCGCCTATGGGTGAGCAGTACTTC. Translation: CASSPMGEQYF.

The V gene is TRBV11-3, the J gene TRBJ2-3; D is ambiguous. Trimming stripped 3 bases from V and 5 bases from J, with 9 bases between. The CDR3 runs 13 residues. Per the germline V gene, CDR1 is SGHNT and CDR2 is YENEEA. The CDR3 coding sequence is TGTGCCAGCAGCTTGTCGAGGAGAGATACGCAGTATTTT. Its protein is CASSLSRRDTQYF. The full variable domain, its missing parts supplied by reference TRBV11-3 and TRBJ2-3, is EAGVVQSPRYKIIEKKQPVAFWCNPISGHNTLYWYLQNLGQGPELLIRYENEEAVDDSQLPKDRFSAERLKGVDSTLKIQPAELGDSAVYLCASSLSRRDTQYFGPGTRLTVL.

The chain uses TRBV7-2 and TRBJ1-2; D call uncertain. Germline CDR1 is SGHTA and CDR2 is FQGNSA. Trimming removed 5 bases from V and 0 bases from J, with 13 bases in between. CDR3 length: 15 amino acids. The CDR3 loop is CASSPEVKPNYGYTF. Written as DNA, the CDR3 is TGTGCCAGCAGCCCAGAGGTGAAACCTAACTATGGCTACACCTTC. The complete variable domain, with remaining parts taken from reference TRBV7-2 and TRBJ1-2, reads GAGVSQSPSNKVTEKGKDVELRCDPISGHTALYWYRQSLGQGLEFLIYFQGNSAPDKSGLPSDRFSAERTGGSVSTLTIQRTQQEDSAVYLCASSPEVKPNYGYTFGSGTRLTVV.

V and J are TRBV5-6 and TRBJ1-2; unclear D gene. The CDR3 loop spans 13 amino acids. CDR1 SGHDT and CDR2 YYEEEE come from the germline V gene. V was pared by 6 bases and J by 5 bases, with 14 bases between. This CDR3 is CASTSGATYGYTF. CDR3 in DNA: TGTGCCAGCACCTCGGGAGCCACGTATGGCTACACCTTC. The full variable domain, rest sourced from reference TRBV5-6 and TRBJ1-2, is DAGVTQSPTHLIKTRGQQVTLRCSPKSGHDTVSWYQQALGQGPQFIFQYYEEEERQRGNFPDRFSGHQFPNYSSELNVNALLLGDSALYLCASTSGATYGYTFGSGTRLTVV.

The V and J genes are TRBV7-9 and TRBJ2-7; D not resolved. In germline, CDR1 is SEHNR, CDR2 FQNEAQ (reference sequence). CDR3 length: 15 amino acids. V lost 8 bases and J lost 4, with 21 bases in between. CDR3 nucleotide sequence: TGTGCCAGCTCCCTCCAAACCGGCAGGCCTTACGAGCAGTACTTC. Translation gives CASSLQTGRPYEQYF.

The CDR3 protein is CASSIVAGSAYEQYF. CDR3 DNA: TGTGCCAGTAGTATAGTGGCAGGGTCGGCCTACGAGCAGTACTTC. V is TRBV19 and J is TRBJ2-7; maybe TRBD1 (5 bases). The CDR3 runs 15 residues. Trimming cost V 1 base and J 2 bases, with 12 bases left between them. The germline V gene encodes CDR1 LNHDA and CDR2 SQIVND (reference sequence).

The chain recombines TRBV7-6 with TRBJ2-1, with a tentative D call TRBD1 (5 bases). The V end was cut by 1 base, the J end by 9 bases, with 28 bases between. The CDR3 length is 19 residues. Germline values: CDR1 SGHVS, CDR2 FNYEAQ. This CDR3 is CASSLGPGIGGPSIIEQFF. The CDR3 DNA sequence: TGTGCCAGCAGCTTAGGACCAGGGATAGGCGGCCCTTCGATCATTGAGCAGTTCTTC.

The CDR3 coding sequence is TGTGCCAGCAGCAGCGCAGGGGGCATCTATGAGCAGTTCTTC. It specifies CASSSAGGIYEQFF. V is TRBV9 and J is TRBJ2-1, with 8 bases fitting TRBD1. V was clipped by 4 bases and J by 8 bases; unmatched bases: 8. Germline V lookup: CDR1 SGDLS, CDR2 YYNGEE. The CDR3 sequence is 14 residues long.

Of note for this clone: The sample holds other DNA sequences that translate to the same CDR3. This chain uses TRBV5-4 with TRBJ2-7; 9 bases fit TRBD1. Germline CDR1 SGHNT, CDR2 YYREEE (reference sequence). With 4 bases clipped from V and 4 bases from J, the junction kept 6 bases outside the gene matches. This CDR3 has 14 amino acids. The CDR3 loop reads CASSPGQGRYEQYF. As DNA, the CDR3 is TGTGCCAGCAGCCCAGGACAGGGGCGGTACGAGCAGTACTTC.

The rearrangement links TRBV5-1 to TRBJ2-1; the D is unclear. V was pared by 4 bases and J by 3 bases, with 17 bases between. The CDR3 length is 16 residues. CDR1 is SGHRS, CDR2 YFSETQ, per germline. CDR3 in DNA: TGCGCCAGCAGCCCCCCCAGTGGTGGGGTCTACAATGAGCAGTTCTTC. It yields the protein CASSPPSGGVYNEQFF.

The CDR3 is CASSLEGLAGAYEQYF. The CDR3 coding sequence is TGTGCCAGCAGCTTAGAGGGACTAGCGGGAGCCTACGAGCAGTACTTC. V is TRBV7-2 and J is TRBJ2-7, with 14 positions matching TRBD2. CDR3 length: 16 residues. From germline, CDR1 is SGHTA and CDR2 FQGNSA. After removal of 1 base from V and 2 bases from J, the junction contained 1 base not matched to a gene.

The chain couples TRBV6-4 to TRBJ2-3; 7 nucleotides align to TRBD2. Germline CDR1 reads MRHNA; CDR2 reads SNTAGT. The CDR3 sequence is 15 residues long. Unmatched junction bases numbered 9, after V lost 5 bases and J lost 4 bases. This CDR3 is CASSHWAGDPDTQYF. The DNA for the CDR3 is TGTGCCAGCAGTCACTGGGCGGGAGATCCAGATACGCAGTATTTT.

The chain employs TRBV11-3 and TRBJ2-1; 7 nucleotides align to TRBD1. The junction had 6 bases not matched to a gene; V was cut back by 2 bases and J by 5 bases. The CDR3 has 15 amino acids. Germline CDR1 and CDR2: SGHNT and YENEEA. CDR3 residues: CASSLWGDRDNEQFF. In DNA, the CDR3 is TGTGCCAGCAGCTTATGGGGAGACAGGGACAATGAGCAGTTCTTC.

The J gene is TRBJ2-7, the V gene TRBV6-5; either TRBD1 or TRBD2 may fit D (7 bases each). CDR1 and CDR2 (germline): MNHEY, SVGAGI. This CDR3 has 15 amino acids. With 10 bases removed from V and 3 bases from J, the gap between germline ends came to 22 bases. The CDR3 DNA reads as TGTGCCACCAAAACCCAGGGGGGGGCTCGCTACGAGCAGTACTTC. This encodes CATKTQGGARYEQYF.

The chain links TRBV15 to TRBJ2-7; D may be TRBD1 (5 bases). This CDR3 has 13 amino acids. V was pared by 5 bases and J by 3 bases, with 11 bases between. The germline CDR1 and CDR2 sequences are LNHNV and YYDKDF (reference sequence). This CDR3 reads CATSGPGLYEQYF. The CDR3 nucleotides read TGTGCCACCAGCGGTCCAGGGCTCTACGAGCAGTACTTC.

The V gene is TRBV7-9, the J gene TRBJ1-1; 7 nucleotides align to TRBD1. In germline, CDR1 is SEHNR, CDR2 FQNEAQ (reference sequence). The J segment lost 2 bases and the V segment lost 6 bases, leaving 15 bases of the junction unmatched. The CDR3 contains 17 residues. Here the CDR3 DNA reads TGTGCCAGCAGATCAGTTCAGGGGGGAGTTGGAAACACTGAAGCTTTCTTT. This gives the protein CASRSVQGGVGNTEAFF. The variable domain in full, with the rest retrieved from reference TRBV7-9 and TRBJ1-1, is DTGVSQNPRHKITKRGQNVTFRCDPISEHNRLYWYRQTLGQGPEFLTYFQNEAQLEKSRLLSDRFSAERPKGSFSTLEIQRTEQGDSAMYLCASRSVQGGVGNTEAFFGQGTRLTVV.

The V call is TRBV6-5, the J call TRBJ1-4, with D possibly matching TRBD1 (5 bases). Trimming cost V 6 bases and J 3 bases, with 11 bases left between them. The germline CDR1 and CDR2 sequences are MNHEY and SVGAGI. The CDR3 spans 14 residues. CDR3 residues: CASRTTGPNEKLFF. CDR3 sequence (DNA): TGTGCCAGCAGAACCACGGGGCCTAATGAAAAACTGTTTTTT.

The chain couples TRBV5-4 to TRBJ2-7; the D is unclear. CDR3 length equals 15 residues. The V and J ends lost 4 bases and 5 bases respectively, with 19 bases between them. Germline CDR1 and CDR2: SGHNT and YYREEE (reference sequence). Written as DNA, the CDR3 is TGTGCCAGCAGCGTACCGGGCCCCGGAGTCCACGAGCAGTACTTC. This translates into CASSVPGPGVHEQYF.

The chain couples TRBV9 to TRBJ2-3; TRBD2 matches at 11 bases. J gave up 1 base and V 4 bases, and 5 bases lay outside the gene matches. The CDR3 has 16 residues. In germline, CDR1 is SGDLS, CDR2 YYNGEE. For the CDR3, the DNA is TGTGCCAGCAGCCCCGGACTAGCGGGCGGCACAGATACGCAGTATTTT. Amino acid sequence: CASSPGLAGGTDTQYF.